A selection of T cell receptor beta chains follows, all from one sample in a study of CD8 T cells in Susac syndrome. TCRdb redid the calling of the immunoSEQ multiplex PCR reads with MiXCR, one entry per CDR3 protein. Among about 140,000 distinct CDR3 sequences, just under 95% were seen once, and the ten largest hold 0.13% to 0.15%. Sequenced: CD4+ T cells from PBMCs. These receptors all stem from a human donor with Susac syndrome. CDR3s leave out the opening cysteine and the closing phenylalanine or tryptophan. Expanded clones get a size class; other rows say once, few or many, or leave the size out.

TRBV7-9 | . | ASSLDVGIGGYT
TRBV5-5 | . | ASSLASGGPPHSEQY
TRBV4-3 | . | ASSQRLAGNEQF
TRBV4-1 | . | ASSQWQGETQY
TRBV15 | . | ATSRGIKALNTEAF
TRBV7-7 | . | ASSLAGANVLT
TRBV2 | . | ASSETQAGTASN
TRBV9 | . | AAAPELLFFPLCNYNEQF
TRBV6-1 | . | ASRGSHTGVQPQH
TRBV20-1 | . | SASYGGGYEQY
TRBV6-2/TRBV6-3 | . | ASSFPDPSYEQY
TRBV18 | . | ASSPRDRGPYYNEQF
TRBV28 | . | ASSDSKSETQY
TRBV12-3/TRBV12-4 | . | ASQSKGGNSPLH
TRBV3-1 | . | ASSLLYEQF
TRBV30 | . | AWSVLSSGHSNEQF
TRBV9 | . | ASSVRGTTNANEQF
TRBV27 | . | ASSTGRFSYNEQF
TRBV9 | . | ASSVRDRGNTEAF
TRBV3-1 | . | ASSQWDRTYNEQF
TRBV20-1 | . | SATDRDLEAF
TRBV7-9 | . | ASSLLAGGPSEQF
TRBV28 | . | ASSLVGDRDEQF
TRBV29-1 | . | SVDRSGTTGELF
TRBV5-6 | . | ASSSGLAGGNEQF
TRBV29-1 | . | STPGTGGWFTDTQY
TRBV25-1 | once | ASGRTGTGNEQF
TRBV20-1 | . | SARWPSGSTDTQY
TRBV5-6 | once | ASSRGGGSYNEQF
TRBV30 | . | AWSLDLKQF
TRBV20-1 | . | SAWSSQTNEKLF
TRBV4-1 | . | ASSQGEDSYNEQF
TRBV9 | . | ASSVASQETQY
TRBV2 | once | ASGQWDEQY
TRBV5-4 | once | ASSLAPTSGRVNEQF
TRBV6-6 | . | ASSVQGRTYT
TRBV27 | . | ASSLGTGGFSGANVLT
TRBV25-1 | . | ASRANTEAF
TRBV4-3 | . | ASSQDYRNTGELF
TRBV20-1 | . | SAPLGGRADGELF
TRBV7-9 | . | ASSLSGQGRSYYGYT
TRBV20-1 | . | SAREWQGAGELF
TRBV15 | . | ATSSRLAYEQY
TRBV9 | . | ASSVGTSGSPGELF
TRBV20-1 | . | SARPGGGGNTIY
TRBV7-8 | . | ASSFGQGIVGDEQF
TRBV29-1 | once | SVLRTGSSTEAF
TRBV9 | . | ASSSRVSTDTQY
TRBV7-9 | . | ASSQRQVMNTEAF
TRBV3-1 | . | ASSQGLTVNTEAF